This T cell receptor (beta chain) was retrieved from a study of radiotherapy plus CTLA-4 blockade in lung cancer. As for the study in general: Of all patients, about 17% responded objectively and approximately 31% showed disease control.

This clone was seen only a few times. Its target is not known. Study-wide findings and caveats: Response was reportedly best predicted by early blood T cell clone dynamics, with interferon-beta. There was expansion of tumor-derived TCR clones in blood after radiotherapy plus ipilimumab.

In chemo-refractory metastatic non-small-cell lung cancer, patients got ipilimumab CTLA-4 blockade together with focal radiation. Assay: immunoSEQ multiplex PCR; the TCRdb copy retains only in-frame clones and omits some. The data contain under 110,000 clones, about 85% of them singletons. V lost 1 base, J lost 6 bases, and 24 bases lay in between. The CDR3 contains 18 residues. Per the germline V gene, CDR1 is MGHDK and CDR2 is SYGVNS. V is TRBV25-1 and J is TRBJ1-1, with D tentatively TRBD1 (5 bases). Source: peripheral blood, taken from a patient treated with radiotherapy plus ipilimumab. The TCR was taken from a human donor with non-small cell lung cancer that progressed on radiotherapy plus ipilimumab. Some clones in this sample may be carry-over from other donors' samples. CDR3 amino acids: CASSESGWGVTRRAEAFF. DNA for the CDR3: TGTGCCAGCAGTGAATCGGGATGGGGGGTCACGCGCCGCGCTGAAGCTTTCTTT. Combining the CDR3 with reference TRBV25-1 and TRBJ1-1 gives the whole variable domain EADIYQTPRYLVIGTGKKITLECSQTMGHDKMYWYQQDPGMELHLIHYSYGVNSTEKGDLSSESTVSRIRTEHFPLTLESARPSHTSQYLCASSESGWGVTRRAEAFFGQGTRLTVV.